The T cell receptor beta chain described here comes from a study of PD-1 blockade in mismatch repair-deficient tumors. In the study overall: All were previously treated, progressing patients with some twelve mismatch repair-deficient cancer types. Whole-study findings and limits: After pembrolizumab, tumor-resident clones rose rapidly, then generally contracted before radiologic responses.

Profiling relied on immunoSEQ multiplex PCR, and the TCRdb table lists in-frame clones only, not all of them. The table lists more than 85,000 clones, 82% of them singletons. Every patient had mismatch repair deficiency by PCR or immunohistochemistry. TCRs were sequenced from a few patients responding to pembrolizumab. The CDR3 covers 15 residues. V was clipped by 6 bases and J by 8 bases, with 19 bases between them. Looked up from germline, CDR1 is SGHVS and CDR2 is FQNEAQ. As to this clone: Its specificity is not known.

This specimen was peripheral blood, taken about eight months after starting pembrolizumab. The V and J genes are TRBV7-8 and TRBJ1-4; D possibly corresponds to TRBD1 (6 bases). The receptor's source is an adult with mismatch repair-deficient cancer. CDR3 nucleotides: TGTGCCAGCAGGGAGCACCCACAGGGAAGGGAAAAACTGTTTTTT. Its protein is CASREHPQGREKLFF.